This T cell receptor (beta chain) was recorded in a study of beta chain features in type 1 diabetes. The overall study: Across every sample, almost 110,000,000 sorted cells were examined in total. Study observations and caveats: The study found fewer insertions and more deletions at VDJ junctions in type 1 diabetes patients. TCRB CDR3s from Type 1 diabetes patients were moderately but significantly shorter in all four CD4+ subsets.

Reverse transcription of all isolated RNA meant that expressed TCRB transcripts were sequenced. TCRdb's table, derived via immunoSEQ multiplex PCR, lists solely in-frame clones and lacks some. The data hold around 690,000 clones, with 9.5% to 15% observed a single time. CDR3 length: 15 amino acids. The V and J ends lost 4 bases and 0 bases, in that order; junction bases with no gene match: 4. CDR1 is SGHAT and CDR2 is FQNNGV in the germline V gene. This clone was found a few times. Its antigen remains unknown. CD4+ naive, central memory, regulatory and stem cell-like memory cells were sorted via CD45RO/CCR7/CD25/CD127/CD95/CD27. The purity of all sorted populations exceeded 95%.

This chain joins TRBV11-2 and TRBJ2-7; 9 nucleotides match TRBD1. This clonotype originated in a man between 25 and 39 years old with type 1 diabetes. Sequencing was done on a sample of naive CD4+ T cells from blood. The CDR3 sequence: CASSSGTGHSYEQYF. The CDR3 DNA reads as TGTGCCAGCAGCTCCGGGACAGGGCACTCCTACGAGCAGTACTTC.